Following are 25 T cell receptor beta chains from one sample sequenced in a study of vaccination effects on CD4 cells after COVID-19. TCRdb's table, derived via immunoSEQ multiplex PCR, lists solely in-frame clones and lacks some. The table has about 34,000 clones, approximately 70% seen once. Antigen-specific CD4+ T cell clonotypes were called by their expansion after viral peptide-pool culture in ViraFEST. Culturing for around eleven days preceded CD4+ T cell isolation. PCR-confirmed SARS-CoV-2 infection occurred in the person between March and December 2020. These receptors have no identified antigens. The material was CD4+ T cells from PBMCs cultured with a peptide pool, obtained before COVID-19 vaccination. These receptors were obtained from a human donor who had a prior SARS-CoV-2 infection.

The table lists this clone with a few counts. CDR3 DNA sequence: TGTGCCACCAGTCCGGGACAGGCGAATTCACCCCTCCACTTT. Translating gives CATSPGQANSPLHF. This sequence joins TRBV24-1 and TRBJ1-6; 8 bases match TRBD1. Germline-derived CDR1 and CDR2 are KGHDR and SFDVKD. The CDR3 contains 14 residues. J lost 7 bases, V lost 6 bases, and 4 bases had no gene match.

The chain links TRBV6-2 or TRBV6-3 to TRBJ1-2, with 8 positions matching TRBD1. Germline V CDR1 and CDR2: MNHEY, SVGEGT. V lost 4 bases, J lost 8 bases, and 6 bases stayed unmatched. The CDR3 loop spans 13 amino acids. The CDR3 region has the DNA TGTGCCAGCAGTTCATCAGGGGGCTTGGGCTACACCTTC. Protein: CASSSSGGLGYTF.

The rearrangement links TRBV19 to TRBJ1-5; no clear D. Germline V CDR1 and CDR2: LNHDA, SQIVND (reference sequence). This CDR3 is built from 18 residues. V was trimmed by 3 bases and J by 3 bases, leaving 21 bases between them. In DNA form, the CDR3 reads TGTGCCAGTAGTATGTGGCGGACTTCCTCAAGCCTCAATCAGCCCCAGCATTTT. Residues: CASSMWRTSSSLNQPQHF.

The J gene is TRBJ2-1, the V gene TRBV10-3, with a weak D call TRBD2 (6 bases). CDR3 length: 19 residues. V dropped 6 bases and J dropped 0 bases, with 24 bases sitting between them. Germline loops: CDR1 ENHRY, CDR2 SYGVKD. CDR3 residues: CAIRDYLTGNLSSYNEQFF. The CDR3 DNA sequence: TGTGCCATCAGGGACTACTTAACCGGGAATCTGAGCTCCTACAATGAGCAGTTCTTC.

The chain combines TRBV3-1 (or the pseudogene TRBV3-2) with TRBJ2-7, with TRBD2 as a possible D gene (6 bases). Germline CDR1 and CDR2: LGHDT and YNNKEL (reference sequence). The CDR3 runs to 15 residues. The V end lost 4 bases, the J end lost 2 bases, and 15 bases lay between the germline ends. This CDR3 reads CASSPGSRAAYEQYF. The CDR3 DNA is TGTGCCAGCAGCCCCGGGAGCCGGGCCGCCTACGAGCAGTACTTC.

The CDR3 sequence is CASSLGTGDGSYGYTF. The CDR3 bases are TGTGCCAGCTCACTGGGGACAGGGGATGGAAGCTATGGCTACACCTTC. This chain joins TRBV18 and TRBJ1-2; the match to TRBD1 covers 10 bases. Germline V gene lookup returns CDR1 KGHSH and CDR2 LQKENI. The V and J ends lost 4 bases and 4 bases, in that order; junction bases with no gene match: 9. The CDR3 is 16 amino acids.

The genes are TRBV19 and TRBJ1-2; D uncertain. V dropped 1 base and J dropped 3 bases, with 9 bases sitting between them. Per the germline V gene, CDR1 is LNHDA and CDR2 is SQIVND (reference sequence). This CDR3 region has 14 residues. The CDR3 region has the DNA TGTGCCAGTAGTATAGGGCCGGCCTACTATGGCTACACCTTC. Protein sequence: CASSIGPAYYGYTF.

The V gene is TRBV6-6, the J gene TRBJ1-1; TRBD1 is a possible D gene (6 bases). This CDR3 is 15 amino acids long. Germline assignment: CDR1 MNHNY and CDR2 SVGAGI (reference sequence). Trimming removed 8 bases from V and 1 base from J, with 17 bases in between. The CDR3 reads CASERWDMRNTEAFF. Written as DNA, the CDR3 is TGTGCCAGCGAACGATGGGACATGAGGAACACTGAAGCTTTCTTT.

The chain has TRBV7-6 and TRBJ2-1; TRBD2 matches 11 bases. The CDR3 totals 16 residues. Trimming removed 1 base from V and 6 bases from J; junction bases left unmatched: 5. CDR1 SGHVS and CDR2 FNYEAQ come from the germline V gene. The CDR3 loop reads CASSLGIAGGANEQFF. The DNA for the CDR3 is TGTGCCAGCAGCTTAGGGATAGCGGGAGGGGCCAATGAGCAGTTCTTC.

V usage is TRBV7-2 and J usage is TRBJ1-3; no reliable D call. The CDR3 runs to 14 residues. CDR1 is SGHTA, CDR2 FQGNSA, per germline. V was clipped by 1 base and J by 0 bases, with 4 bases between them. In DNA, the CDR3 is TGTGCCAGCAGCTTAGACAGCTCTGGAAACACCATATATTTT. Residues: CASSLDSSGNTIYF.

The CDR3 sequence is CASSTGTGGQETQYF. CDR3 nucleotide sequence: TGCGCCAGCAGCACAGGGACAGGGGGACAAGAGACCCAGTACTTC. This sequence joins TRBV5-1 and TRBJ2-5; the match to TRBD1 covers 11 bases. Germline trimming cut 4 bases from V and 2 bases from J; bases unmatched to any gene: 4. From germline, CDR1 is SGHRS and CDR2 YFSETQ. This CDR3 spans 15 amino acids.

This sequence joins TRBV14 and TRBJ1-4; D not resolved. The CDR3 spans 15 residues. Looked up from germline, CDR1 is SGHDN and CDR2 is FVKESK. Trimming removed 2 bases at V and 3 bases at J, with 10 bases between. The CDR3: CASSQQHSANEKLFF. The DNA of the CDR3 is TGTGCCAGCAGCCAACAGCATTCGGCTAATGAAAAACTGTTTTTT.

The chain links TRBV5-6 to TRBJ1-4, with TRBD1 matching over 8 bases. Germline V CDR1 and CDR2: SGHDT, YYEEEE. V lost 3 bases and J lost 8; bases outside the gene matches: 9. The CDR3 sequence is 15 residues long. CDR3 coding DNA: TGTGCCAGCAGCTCACAGGACAGGGCACGAGAAAAACTGTTTTTT. This sequence encodes CASSSQDRAREKLFF.

The chain is built from TRBV3-1 (or the pseudogene TRBV3-2) and TRBJ2-7, with D unclear. The CDR3 spans 13 residues. CDR1 is LGHDT and CDR2 is YNNKEL in the germline V gene (reference sequence). V was pared by 2 bases and J by 7 bases, with 12 bases between. The CDR3 reads CASSQRVAREQYF. In DNA, the CDR3 is TGTGCCAGCAGCCAAAGAGTAGCAAGGGAGCAGTACTTC.

J is TRBJ2-1 and V is TRBV5-5, with 14 positions matching TRBD2. CDR3 length: 16 residues. Germline V gives CDR1 SGHKS, CDR2 YYEKEE (reference sequence). The J segment lost 12 bases and the V segment lost 0 bases, leaving 8 bases of the junction unmatched. CDR3: CASSLEPGLAGARQFF. The CDR3 DNA is TGTGCCAGCAGCTTGGAGCCGGGACTAGCGGGGGCAAGGCAGTTCTTC.

V is TRBV28 and J is TRBJ1-2; tentative D call: TRBD1 (5 bases). The CDR3 sequence is 15 residues long. Trimming took off 5 bases at V and 0 bases at J, with 13 bases between the two ends. In germline, CDR1 is MDHEN, CDR2 SYDVKM. In nucleotides, the CDR3 is TGTGCCAGCAGTCCAACCTCCAGGGCTAACTATGGCTACACCTTC. Translated: CASSPTSRANYGYTF.

The V call is TRBV18, the J call TRBJ2-3, with D unclear. CDR3 length equals 15 residues. Germline V lookup: CDR1 KGHSH, CDR2 LQKENI. V was pared by 3 bases and J by 0 bases, with 10 bases between. CDR3 amino acids: CASSPAETSTDTQYF. CDR3 DNA sequence: TGTGCCAGCTCACCCGCGGAGACTAGCACAGATACGCAGTATTTT. Full variable domain (remainder filled in from reference TRBV18 and TRBJ2-3): NAGVMQNPRHLVRRRGQEARLRCSPMKGHSHVYWYRQLPEEGLKFMVYLQKENIIDESGMPKERFSAEFPKEGPSILRIQQVVRGDSAAYFCASSPAETSTDTQYFGPGTRLTVL.

The V gene is TRBV19, the J gene TRBJ2-7; D is unresolved. This CDR3 is 16 amino acids long. Germline V gene lookup returns CDR1 LNHDA and CDR2 SQIVND (reference sequence). Trimming took 5 bases from V and 0 from J, leaving 17 bases between them. The CDR3 region is CASSFRLGWGSYEQYF. DNA of the CDR3: TGTGCCAGTAGTTTTCGTTTGGGGTGGGGCTCCTACGAGCAGTACTTC.

The V gene is TRBV30, the J gene TRBJ2-1; maybe TRBD2 (6 bases). The CDR3 totals 13 residues. Per the germline V gene, CDR1 is GTSNPN and CDR2 is SVGIG (reference sequence). Trimming removed 7 bases at V and 4 bases at J, with 14 bases between. The CDR3: CASGLAGYNEQFF. The CDR3, as DNA: TGTGCCTCAGGACTTGCGGGATACAATGAGCAGTTCTTC.

In this sample, this clone turned up once. The rearrangement joins TRBV14 to TRBJ1-1; D unclear. The V and J ends lost 0 bases and 0 bases respectively, with 11 bases between them. Germline loops: CDR1 SGHDN, CDR2 FVKESK. CDR3 length equals 16 residues. The chain's CDR3 is CASSQDKGVMNTEAFF. CDR3 nucleotides: TGTGCCAGCAGCCAAGATAAAGGCGTGATGAACACTGAAGCTTTCTTT.

The chain is built from TRBV15 and TRBJ1-1; D not resolved. CDR1 is LNHNV, CDR2 YYDKDF, per germline (reference sequence). V was pared by 0 bases and J by 4 bases, with 12 bases between. The CDR3 length is 15 residues. The CDR3 protein is CATSRDRVYSTEAFF. CDR3 DNA: TGTGCCACCAGCAGAGATCGGGTCTATTCCACTGAAGCTTTCTTT.

The chain combines TRBV3-1 (or the pseudogene TRBV3-2) with TRBJ2-5; the match to TRBD2 covers 7 bases. The germline gives CDR1 LGHDT, CDR2 YNNKEL (reference sequence). The CDR3 has 17 amino acids. Unmatched junction bases numbered 9, after V lost 0 bases and J lost 2 bases. The CDR3 DNA reads TGTGCCAGCAGCCAAGATTCGAGACTAGCAGTACAAGAGACCCAGTACTTC. Translating gives CASSQDSRLAVQETQYF.

V usage is TRBV7-3 and J usage is TRBJ2-1, with D perhaps matching TRBD2 (7 bases). This CDR3 is 13 amino acids long. V shed 5 bases and J shed 8 bases, with 13 bases lying between them. Per germline, CDR1 SGHTA and CDR2 FQGTGA. CDR3 DNA sequence: TGTGCCAGCAGCCCACCGGGGGGCGATGAGCAGTTCTTC. It codes for CASSPPGGDEQFF.

The genes are TRBV7-9 and TRBJ2-7; 8 bases agree with TRBD2. CDR1 SEHNR and CDR2 FQNEAQ come from the germline V gene (reference sequence). Germline trimming cut 2 bases from V and 7 bases from J; bases unmatched to any gene: 10. The CDR3 runs to 15 residues. The chain's CDR3 is CASSLKIAGSGEQYF. The DNA of the CDR3 is TGTGCCAGCAGCTTAAAAATAGCGGGGTCCGGGGAGCAGTACTTC.

The chain employs TRBV2 and TRBJ1-2; 8 nucleotides match TRBD1. The CDR3 covers 17 residues. Germline V gene lookup returns CDR1 SNHLY and CDR2 FYNNEI. V trimming: 1 base; J trimming: 6 bases; junction bases outside the gene matches: 13. CDR3 in DNA: TGTGCCAGCAGTGAAGTCAGGGGGCCCTCCGGGGGTCATGGCTACACCTTC. Its translation is CASSEVRGPSGGHGYTF.